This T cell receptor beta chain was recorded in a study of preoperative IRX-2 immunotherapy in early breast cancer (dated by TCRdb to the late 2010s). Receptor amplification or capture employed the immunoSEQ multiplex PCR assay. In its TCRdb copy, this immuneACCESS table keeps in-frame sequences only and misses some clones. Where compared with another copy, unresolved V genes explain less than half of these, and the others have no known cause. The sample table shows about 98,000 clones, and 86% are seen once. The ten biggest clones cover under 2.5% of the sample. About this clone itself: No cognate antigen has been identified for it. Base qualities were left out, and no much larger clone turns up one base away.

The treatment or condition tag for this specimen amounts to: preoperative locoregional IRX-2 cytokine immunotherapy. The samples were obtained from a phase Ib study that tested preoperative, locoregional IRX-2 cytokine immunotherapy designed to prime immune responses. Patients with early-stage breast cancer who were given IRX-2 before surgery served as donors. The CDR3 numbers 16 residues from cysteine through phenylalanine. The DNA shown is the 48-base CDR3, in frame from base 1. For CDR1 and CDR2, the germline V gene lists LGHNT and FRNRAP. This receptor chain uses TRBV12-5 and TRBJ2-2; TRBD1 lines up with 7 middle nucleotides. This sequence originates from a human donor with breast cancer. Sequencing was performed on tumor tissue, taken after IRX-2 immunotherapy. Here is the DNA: TGTGCCATGGACAACAGGGGAGTCGTGACCACCGGGGAGCTGTTTTTT. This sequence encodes CAMDNRGVVTTGELFF.